The clone carrying this TCR beta chain was seen at least ten times. Trimming removed 6 bases from V and 1 base from J; junction bases left unmatched: 9. The germline CDR1 and CDR2 sequences are SNHLY and FYNNEI. The CDR3 length is 16 residues. Clinical symptoms, serum thyroxine and TRAb, thyroid ultrasound and orbital computed tomography were used for the diagnoses. The data derive from a study of T cells in Graves' hyperthyroidism and ophthalmopathy. Whole-study context: Any treatment followed the collection of peripheral blood at initial diagnosis.

Researchers took RNA transcripts and amplified the TCR beta CDR3 regions from them. The study used the HTBI primer set for a first-round RT-PCR of the TCR CDR3. TCRdb reprocessed the multiplex PCR reads with MiXCR, giving one entry per CDR3 protein. The repertoire includes fewer than 600,000 distinct CDR3 sequences, 12% to 15% of them detected once, and 14% sits in the top ten. The sequenced sample was blood. This chain connects TRBV2 to TRBJ1-1; TRBD1 matches at 9 bases. The sequence derives from a woman in her forties with Graves' hyperthyroidism. The CDR3 bases are TGTGCCAGCAGGCCACGAGGGACAGGGAGGAACACTGAAGCTTTCTTT. It specifies CASRPRGTGRNTEAFF.